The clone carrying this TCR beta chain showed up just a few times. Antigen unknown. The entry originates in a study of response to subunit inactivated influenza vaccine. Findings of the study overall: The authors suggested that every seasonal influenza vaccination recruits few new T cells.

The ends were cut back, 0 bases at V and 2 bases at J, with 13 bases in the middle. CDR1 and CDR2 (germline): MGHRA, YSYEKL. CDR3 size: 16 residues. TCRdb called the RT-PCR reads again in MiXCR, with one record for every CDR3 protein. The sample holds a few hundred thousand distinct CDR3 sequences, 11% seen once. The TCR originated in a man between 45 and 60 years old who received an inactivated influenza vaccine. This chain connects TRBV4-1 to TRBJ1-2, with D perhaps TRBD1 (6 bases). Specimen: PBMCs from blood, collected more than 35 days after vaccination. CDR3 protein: CASSQDRTTGNYGYTF. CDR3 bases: TGCGCCAGCAGCCAAGATCGGACGACAGGCAACTATGGCTACACCTTC.